The TCR beta chain described here comes from a study of blood T cells in healthy people across ages. Trimming cost V 3 bases and J 4 bases, with 6 bases left between them. Germline loops: CDR1 SEHNR, CDR2 FQNEAQ (reference sequence). The CDR3 sequence is 12 residues long. Primed by a sample-barcoded 5' primer and a J-beta primer mix, a second PCR proceeded for 7 to 11 cycles. MiXCR, applied by TCRdb to the 5' RACE reads, yields one record per CDR3 protein. This table holds some 1.5 million distinct CDR3 sequences, approximately 30% found once. To note about this clonotype: With a much larger clone just one base away, this may be a read error.

The study drew donors from healthy Caucasian individuals in Russia aged 6 to 90. The sequencing input was blood. The chain couples TRBV7-9 to TRBJ1-2; D remains unclear. The sequence was obtained from a young woman in good health. The CDR3: CASSFDIYGYTF. CDR3 sequence (DNA): TGTGCCAGCAGCTTCGACATCTATGGCTACACCTTC.